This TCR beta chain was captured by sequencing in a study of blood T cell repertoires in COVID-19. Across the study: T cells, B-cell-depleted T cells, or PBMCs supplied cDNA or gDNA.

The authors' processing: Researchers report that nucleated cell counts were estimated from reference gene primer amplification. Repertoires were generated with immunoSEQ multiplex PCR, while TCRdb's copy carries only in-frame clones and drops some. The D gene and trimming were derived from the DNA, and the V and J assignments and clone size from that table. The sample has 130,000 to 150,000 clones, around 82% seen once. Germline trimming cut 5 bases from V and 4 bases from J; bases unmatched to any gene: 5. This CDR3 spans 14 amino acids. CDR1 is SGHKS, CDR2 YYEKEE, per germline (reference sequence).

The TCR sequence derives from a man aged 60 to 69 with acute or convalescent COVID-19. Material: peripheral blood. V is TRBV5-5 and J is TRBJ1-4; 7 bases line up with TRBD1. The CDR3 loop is CASSTQGFNEKLFF. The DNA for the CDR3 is TGTGCCAGCAGTACACAGGGGTTTAATGAAAAACTGTTTTTT.